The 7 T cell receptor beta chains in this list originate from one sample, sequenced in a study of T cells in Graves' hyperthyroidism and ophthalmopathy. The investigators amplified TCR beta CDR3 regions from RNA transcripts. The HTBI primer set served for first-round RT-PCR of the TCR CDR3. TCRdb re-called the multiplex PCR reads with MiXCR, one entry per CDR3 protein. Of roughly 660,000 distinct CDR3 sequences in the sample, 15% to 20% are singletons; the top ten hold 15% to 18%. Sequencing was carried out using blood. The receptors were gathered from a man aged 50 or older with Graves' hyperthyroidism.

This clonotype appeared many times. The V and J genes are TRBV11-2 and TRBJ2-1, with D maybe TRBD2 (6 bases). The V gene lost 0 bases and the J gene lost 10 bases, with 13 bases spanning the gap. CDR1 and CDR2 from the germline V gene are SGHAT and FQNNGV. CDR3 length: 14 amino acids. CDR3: CASSLEYGLAEQFF. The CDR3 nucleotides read TGTGCCAGCAGCTTAGAATATGGGCTAGCGGAGCAGTTCTTC.

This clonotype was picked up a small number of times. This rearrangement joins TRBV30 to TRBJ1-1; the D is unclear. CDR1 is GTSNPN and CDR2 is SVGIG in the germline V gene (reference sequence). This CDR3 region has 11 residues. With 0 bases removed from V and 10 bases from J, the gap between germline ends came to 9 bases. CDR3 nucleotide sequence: TGTGCCTGGAGTGTTGGAGCGTCAGCTTTCTTT. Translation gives CAWSVGASAFF.

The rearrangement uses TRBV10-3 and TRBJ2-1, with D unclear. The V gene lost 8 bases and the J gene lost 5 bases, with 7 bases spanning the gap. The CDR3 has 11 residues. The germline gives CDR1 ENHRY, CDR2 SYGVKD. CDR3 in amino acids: CAIEQNNEQFF. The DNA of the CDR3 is TGTGCCATCGAACAGAACAATGAGCAGTTCTTC.

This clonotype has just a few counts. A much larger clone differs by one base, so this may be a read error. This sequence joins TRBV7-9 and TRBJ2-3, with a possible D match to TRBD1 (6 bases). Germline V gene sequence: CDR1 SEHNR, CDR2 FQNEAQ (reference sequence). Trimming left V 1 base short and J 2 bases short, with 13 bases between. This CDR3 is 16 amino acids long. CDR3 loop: CASSLGQDTYTDTQYF. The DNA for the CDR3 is TGTGCCAGCAGCTTAGGACAGGACACCTACACAGATACGCAGTATTTT.

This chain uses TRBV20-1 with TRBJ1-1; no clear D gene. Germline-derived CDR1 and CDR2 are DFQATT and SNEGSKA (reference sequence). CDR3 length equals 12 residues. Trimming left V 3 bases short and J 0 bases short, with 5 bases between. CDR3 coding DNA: TGCAGTGCTAGGGCAGTGAACACTGAAGCTTTCTTT. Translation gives CSARAVNTEAFF.

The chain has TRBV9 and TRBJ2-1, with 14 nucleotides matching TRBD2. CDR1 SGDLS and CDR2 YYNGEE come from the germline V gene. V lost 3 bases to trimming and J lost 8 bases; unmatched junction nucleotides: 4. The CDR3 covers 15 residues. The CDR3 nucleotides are TGTGCCAGCAGCGGGGGACTAGCGGGAGCCCATGAGCAGTTCTTC. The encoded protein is CASSGGLAGAHEQFF. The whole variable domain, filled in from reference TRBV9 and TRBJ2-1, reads DSGVTQTPKHLITATGQRVTLRCSPRSGDLSVYWYQQSLDQGLQFLIQYYNGEERAKGNILERFSAQQFPDLHSELNLSSLELGDSALYFCASSGGLAGAHEQFFGPGTRLTVL.

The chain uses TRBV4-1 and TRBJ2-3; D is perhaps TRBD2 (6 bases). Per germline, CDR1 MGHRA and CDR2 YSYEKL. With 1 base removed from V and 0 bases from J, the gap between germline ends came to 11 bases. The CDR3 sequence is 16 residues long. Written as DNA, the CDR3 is TGCGCCAGCAGCCAAGTTTTAGCGGCTAGCACAGATACGCAGTATTTT. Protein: CASSQVLAASTDTQYF.